This T cell receptor beta chain was retrieved from a study of blood T cell dynamics during melanoma immunotherapy. Study as a whole: Standard first-line treatment here was pembrolizumab or nivolumab plus ipilimumab in metastatic melanoma.

Germline V gene sequence: CDR1 SGHRS, CDR2 YFSETQ. The V end was cut by 4 bases, the J end by 2 bases, with 10 bases between. The CDR3 runs to 13 residues. Clones were sequenced by immunoSEQ multiplex PCR, and TCRdb holds only the in-frame ones, with some missing. The data contain 15,000 to 20,000 clones, roughly nine tenths of them seen just once; the ten biggest clones take up 1.8%. As for time point: pre-treatment baseline. Apart from a couple of fast progressors, RECIST 1.1 response was judged 12 weeks post-infusion. This specimen was blood, taken from a patient treated with checkpoint blockade. The gene calls are TRBV5-1 and TRBJ2-7; no reliable D call. The sequence derives from a human donor with melanoma. CDR3 sequence: CASSQELTYEQYF. The DNA of the CDR3 is TGCGCCAGCAGCCAAGAATTAACCTACGAGCAGTACTTC.